The 15 T cell receptor beta chains below all came from one sample that was sequenced in a study of cytomegalovirus exposure and HLA in healthy donors. Assay: immunoSEQ multiplex PCR; the TCRdb copy retains only in-frame clones and omits some. This sample carries roughly 150,000 clones, roughly 86% of them seen once, and the ten largest clones take just over 4%. Source material: PBMCs. Receptor source: a man aged 18 to 29 in good health and CMV-seropositive.

V is TRBV11-3 and J is TRBJ2-1; D gene unclear. The CDR3 covers 15 residues. CDR1 SGHNT and CDR2 YENEEA come from the germline V gene. The V end was cut by 3 bases, the J end by 0 bases, with 9 bases between. The DNA for the CDR3 is TGTGCCAGCAGCTTCGGCGGAATCTCCTACAATGAGCAGTTCTTC. Amino acid sequence: CASSFGGISYNEQFF.

The chain carries TRBV2 and TRBJ2-1; 11 bases map to TRBD1. CDR1 is SNHLY and CDR2 is FYNNEI in the germline V gene. V lost 7 bases to trimming and J lost 4 bases; unmatched junction nucleotides: 3. The CDR3 totals 14 residues. DNA for the CDR3: TGTGCCAGCACGGACAGGGGGCCTTACAATGAGCAGTTCTTC. Residues: CASTDRGPYNEQFF.

The chain links TRBV28 to TRBJ2-1, with D perhaps TRBD1 (5 bases). Germline assignment: CDR1 MDHEN and CDR2 SYDVKM. V was shortened by 4 bases and J by 3 bases, with 13 bases between the two germline ends. The CDR3 contains 15 residues. CDR3 residues: CASSYQGLIYNEQFF. CDR3 nucleotides: TGTGCCAGCAGTTACCAGGGTCTCATCTACAATGAGCAGTTCTTC.

This clone has a single count. The rearrangement joins TRBV4-1 to TRBJ1-4; 8 bases line up with TRBD1. The CDR3 consists of 16 residues. Germline CDR1 and CDR2: MGHRA and YSYEKL. V trimming: 4 bases; J trimming: 4 bases; junction bases outside the gene matches: 8. The CDR3 is CASSLNPGQDNEKLFF. Here the CDR3 DNA reads TGCGCCAGCAGCCTTAATCCGGGACAGGATAATGAAAAACTGTTTTTT.

The J gene is TRBJ2-1, the V gene TRBV5-1; 11 nucleotides align to TRBD2. V lost 4 bases, J lost 5 bases, and 20 bases stayed unmatched. Germline V gene lookup returns CDR1 SGHRS and CDR2 YFSETQ. The CDR3 is made up of 20 amino acids. The CDR3 region has the DNA TGCGCCAGCAGCCCCGGGGACAGGGAGTTTAGCGGGAGGGTGGACAATGAGCAGTTCTTC. This translates into CASSPGDREFSGRVDNEQFF.

J is TRBJ2-2 and V is TRBV7-3; the D is unclear. Germline loops: CDR1 SGHTA, CDR2 FQGTGA. This CDR3 has 12 residues. V gave up 2 bases and J gave up 7 bases, with 5 bases separating them. The CDR3 coding sequence is TGTGCCAGCAGCTTAGGGCACGGGGAGCTGTTTTTT. This translates into CASSLGHGELFF.

V gene TRBV7-8 combines with J gene TRBJ2-3, with 7 bases aligning to TRBD2. The CDR3 totals 15 residues. Per germline, CDR1 SGHVS and CDR2 FQNEAQ. With 5 bases clipped from V and 2 bases from J, the junction kept 7 bases outside the gene matches. The CDR3 sequence: CASSPLAVNTDTQYF. The CDR3 DNA reads TGTGCCAGCAGCCCGCTAGCGGTCAACACAGATACGCAGTATTTT.

The chain has TRBV6-1 and TRBJ2-3; D perhaps matches TRBD2 (5 bases). Trimming took 11 bases from V and 1 from J, leaving 13 bases between them. The CDR3 totals 13 residues. In germline, CDR1 is MNHNS, CDR2 SASEGT. The CDR3 loop is CALTEVGTDTQYF. The CDR3 DNA reads TGTGCCCTAACGGAGGTGGGCACAGATACGCAGTATTTT.

V is TRBV11-2 and J is TRBJ2-1; 9 nucleotides line up with TRBD1. The CDR3 is 15 residues long. Germline V gene sequence: CDR1 SGHAT, CDR2 FQNNGV. The V segment lost 6 bases and the J segment 6 bases; nucleotides outside the gene matches: 9. CDR3 residues: CASRWQGQGGNEQFF. CDR3 DNA: TGTGCCAGCAGGTGGCAGGGACAGGGAGGCAATGAGCAGTTCTTC.

This chain joins TRBV5-1 and TRBJ2-1; weak D call: TRBD1 (6 bases). Per germline, CDR1 SGHRS and CDR2 YFSETQ. The V gene lost 3 bases and the J gene lost 6 bases, with 13 bases spanning the gap. This CDR3 is 14 amino acids long. CDR3 nucleotide sequence: TGCGCCAGCAGCTCGCAGGGGACAAGCAATGAGCAGTTCTTC. As protein: CASSSQGTSNEQFF.

This chain uses TRBV7-3 with TRBJ1-1, with 7 bases that match TRBD1. Germline CDR1 SGHTA, CDR2 FQGTGA. The CDR3 runs 14 residues. V shed 8 bases and J 4 bases; nucleotides not matched to a gene: 10. The DNA of the CDR3 is TGTGCCAGCTCCCAGGGGGGATTGAGCACTGAAGCTTTCTTT. This encodes CASSQGGLSTEAFF.

The chain recombines TRBV27 with TRBJ1-1; D is possibly TRBD1 (5 bases). This CDR3 is built from 14 residues. The V end was cut by 3 bases, the J end by 5 bases, with 13 bases between. From germline, CDR1 is MNHEY and CDR2 SMNVEV (reference sequence). CDR3 amino acids: CASSFGGSRTEAFF. As DNA, the CDR3 is TGTGCCAGCAGTTTCGGGGGGTCGAGGACTGAAGCTTTCTTT.

The rearrangement joins TRBV4-2 to TRBJ1-1; D uncertain. V gave up 0 bases and J gave up 10 bases, with 9 bases separating them. The CDR3 runs 12 residues. The germline V gene encodes CDR1 LGHNA and CDR2 YNFKEQ. CDR3 in DNA: TGTGCCAGCAGCCAAGATTCTACCGGAGCTTTCTTT. It translates to CASSQDSTGAFF.

This clone was seen a single time. DNA of the CDR3: TGTGCCAGTAGTTCGCTAGCGGGAGACACCGGGGAGCTGTTTTTT. Protein sequence: CASSSLAGDTGELFF. The J gene is TRBJ2-2, the V gene TRBV19, with 10 nucleotides matching TRBD2. From germline, CDR1 is LNHDA and CDR2 SQIVND (reference sequence). CDR3 length equals 15 residues. V gave up 5 bases and J gave up 3 bases; unmatched junction bases: 3.

The chain employs TRBV21-1 and TRBJ2-7; the table's D gene call, TRBD2, was not cross checked with the DNA. TRBV21-1 is a documented pseudogene. The CDR3 has 14 residues. In nucleotides, the CDR3 is TGTGCCTCAGGGACTAGCGGACCTTCCTACGAGCAGTACTTC. It is translated as CASGTSGPSYEQYF.